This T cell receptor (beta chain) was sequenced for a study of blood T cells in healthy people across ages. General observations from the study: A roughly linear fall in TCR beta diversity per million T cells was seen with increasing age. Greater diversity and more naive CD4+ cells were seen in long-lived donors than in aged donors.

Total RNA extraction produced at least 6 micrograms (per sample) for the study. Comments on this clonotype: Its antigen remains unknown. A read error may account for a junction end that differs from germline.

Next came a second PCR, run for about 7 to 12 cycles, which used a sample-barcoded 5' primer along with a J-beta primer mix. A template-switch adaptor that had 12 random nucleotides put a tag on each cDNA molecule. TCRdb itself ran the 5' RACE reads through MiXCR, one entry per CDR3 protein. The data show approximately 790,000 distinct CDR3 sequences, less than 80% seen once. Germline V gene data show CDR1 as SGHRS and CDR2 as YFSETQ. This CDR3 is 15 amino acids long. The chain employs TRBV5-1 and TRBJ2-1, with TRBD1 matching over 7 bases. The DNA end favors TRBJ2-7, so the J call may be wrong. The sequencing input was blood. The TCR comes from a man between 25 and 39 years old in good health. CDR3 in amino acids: CANSLTGVVYNEQYF. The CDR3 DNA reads TGCGCCAACAGCCTTACAGGGGTTGTATACAATGAGCAGTACTTC.